This record looks at one T cell receptor beta chain sequence and its context. Germline CDR1 and CDR2: ENHRY and SYGVKD. V lost 6 bases and J lost 7; bases outside the gene matches: 4. This CDR3 is 13 amino acids long. Study processing details: Estimation of nucleated cell counts was performed using reference gene primer amplification. This table comes from immunoSEQ multiplex PCR, and its TCRdb copy is limited to in-frame clones, with some not included. V, J and clone size reflect that table, while D and trimming were determined from the DNA. The table lists about 180,000 clones, around 80% of them singletons. The data stem from a study of blood T cell repertoires in COVID-19. Study information: Sample material is recorded as cDNA or gDNA derived from T cells, B-cell-depleted T cells, or PBMCs.

Participant ages covered about 18 to 100 years across 25 or so US areas. A COVID-19 case was met by exposed participants within 2 weeks before study entry. This clonotype was obtained from a man aged 55 to 70 who had been exposed to COVID-19. Sequenced input: PBMCs or T cells enriched from blood (not recorded which). This chain connects TRBV10-3 to TRBJ2-4, with 9 bases lining up with TRBD1. The chain's CDR3 is CAISRQGGNIQYF. The CDR3 DNA sequence: TGTGCCATCAGCCGACAGGGGGGGAACATTCAGTACTTC.